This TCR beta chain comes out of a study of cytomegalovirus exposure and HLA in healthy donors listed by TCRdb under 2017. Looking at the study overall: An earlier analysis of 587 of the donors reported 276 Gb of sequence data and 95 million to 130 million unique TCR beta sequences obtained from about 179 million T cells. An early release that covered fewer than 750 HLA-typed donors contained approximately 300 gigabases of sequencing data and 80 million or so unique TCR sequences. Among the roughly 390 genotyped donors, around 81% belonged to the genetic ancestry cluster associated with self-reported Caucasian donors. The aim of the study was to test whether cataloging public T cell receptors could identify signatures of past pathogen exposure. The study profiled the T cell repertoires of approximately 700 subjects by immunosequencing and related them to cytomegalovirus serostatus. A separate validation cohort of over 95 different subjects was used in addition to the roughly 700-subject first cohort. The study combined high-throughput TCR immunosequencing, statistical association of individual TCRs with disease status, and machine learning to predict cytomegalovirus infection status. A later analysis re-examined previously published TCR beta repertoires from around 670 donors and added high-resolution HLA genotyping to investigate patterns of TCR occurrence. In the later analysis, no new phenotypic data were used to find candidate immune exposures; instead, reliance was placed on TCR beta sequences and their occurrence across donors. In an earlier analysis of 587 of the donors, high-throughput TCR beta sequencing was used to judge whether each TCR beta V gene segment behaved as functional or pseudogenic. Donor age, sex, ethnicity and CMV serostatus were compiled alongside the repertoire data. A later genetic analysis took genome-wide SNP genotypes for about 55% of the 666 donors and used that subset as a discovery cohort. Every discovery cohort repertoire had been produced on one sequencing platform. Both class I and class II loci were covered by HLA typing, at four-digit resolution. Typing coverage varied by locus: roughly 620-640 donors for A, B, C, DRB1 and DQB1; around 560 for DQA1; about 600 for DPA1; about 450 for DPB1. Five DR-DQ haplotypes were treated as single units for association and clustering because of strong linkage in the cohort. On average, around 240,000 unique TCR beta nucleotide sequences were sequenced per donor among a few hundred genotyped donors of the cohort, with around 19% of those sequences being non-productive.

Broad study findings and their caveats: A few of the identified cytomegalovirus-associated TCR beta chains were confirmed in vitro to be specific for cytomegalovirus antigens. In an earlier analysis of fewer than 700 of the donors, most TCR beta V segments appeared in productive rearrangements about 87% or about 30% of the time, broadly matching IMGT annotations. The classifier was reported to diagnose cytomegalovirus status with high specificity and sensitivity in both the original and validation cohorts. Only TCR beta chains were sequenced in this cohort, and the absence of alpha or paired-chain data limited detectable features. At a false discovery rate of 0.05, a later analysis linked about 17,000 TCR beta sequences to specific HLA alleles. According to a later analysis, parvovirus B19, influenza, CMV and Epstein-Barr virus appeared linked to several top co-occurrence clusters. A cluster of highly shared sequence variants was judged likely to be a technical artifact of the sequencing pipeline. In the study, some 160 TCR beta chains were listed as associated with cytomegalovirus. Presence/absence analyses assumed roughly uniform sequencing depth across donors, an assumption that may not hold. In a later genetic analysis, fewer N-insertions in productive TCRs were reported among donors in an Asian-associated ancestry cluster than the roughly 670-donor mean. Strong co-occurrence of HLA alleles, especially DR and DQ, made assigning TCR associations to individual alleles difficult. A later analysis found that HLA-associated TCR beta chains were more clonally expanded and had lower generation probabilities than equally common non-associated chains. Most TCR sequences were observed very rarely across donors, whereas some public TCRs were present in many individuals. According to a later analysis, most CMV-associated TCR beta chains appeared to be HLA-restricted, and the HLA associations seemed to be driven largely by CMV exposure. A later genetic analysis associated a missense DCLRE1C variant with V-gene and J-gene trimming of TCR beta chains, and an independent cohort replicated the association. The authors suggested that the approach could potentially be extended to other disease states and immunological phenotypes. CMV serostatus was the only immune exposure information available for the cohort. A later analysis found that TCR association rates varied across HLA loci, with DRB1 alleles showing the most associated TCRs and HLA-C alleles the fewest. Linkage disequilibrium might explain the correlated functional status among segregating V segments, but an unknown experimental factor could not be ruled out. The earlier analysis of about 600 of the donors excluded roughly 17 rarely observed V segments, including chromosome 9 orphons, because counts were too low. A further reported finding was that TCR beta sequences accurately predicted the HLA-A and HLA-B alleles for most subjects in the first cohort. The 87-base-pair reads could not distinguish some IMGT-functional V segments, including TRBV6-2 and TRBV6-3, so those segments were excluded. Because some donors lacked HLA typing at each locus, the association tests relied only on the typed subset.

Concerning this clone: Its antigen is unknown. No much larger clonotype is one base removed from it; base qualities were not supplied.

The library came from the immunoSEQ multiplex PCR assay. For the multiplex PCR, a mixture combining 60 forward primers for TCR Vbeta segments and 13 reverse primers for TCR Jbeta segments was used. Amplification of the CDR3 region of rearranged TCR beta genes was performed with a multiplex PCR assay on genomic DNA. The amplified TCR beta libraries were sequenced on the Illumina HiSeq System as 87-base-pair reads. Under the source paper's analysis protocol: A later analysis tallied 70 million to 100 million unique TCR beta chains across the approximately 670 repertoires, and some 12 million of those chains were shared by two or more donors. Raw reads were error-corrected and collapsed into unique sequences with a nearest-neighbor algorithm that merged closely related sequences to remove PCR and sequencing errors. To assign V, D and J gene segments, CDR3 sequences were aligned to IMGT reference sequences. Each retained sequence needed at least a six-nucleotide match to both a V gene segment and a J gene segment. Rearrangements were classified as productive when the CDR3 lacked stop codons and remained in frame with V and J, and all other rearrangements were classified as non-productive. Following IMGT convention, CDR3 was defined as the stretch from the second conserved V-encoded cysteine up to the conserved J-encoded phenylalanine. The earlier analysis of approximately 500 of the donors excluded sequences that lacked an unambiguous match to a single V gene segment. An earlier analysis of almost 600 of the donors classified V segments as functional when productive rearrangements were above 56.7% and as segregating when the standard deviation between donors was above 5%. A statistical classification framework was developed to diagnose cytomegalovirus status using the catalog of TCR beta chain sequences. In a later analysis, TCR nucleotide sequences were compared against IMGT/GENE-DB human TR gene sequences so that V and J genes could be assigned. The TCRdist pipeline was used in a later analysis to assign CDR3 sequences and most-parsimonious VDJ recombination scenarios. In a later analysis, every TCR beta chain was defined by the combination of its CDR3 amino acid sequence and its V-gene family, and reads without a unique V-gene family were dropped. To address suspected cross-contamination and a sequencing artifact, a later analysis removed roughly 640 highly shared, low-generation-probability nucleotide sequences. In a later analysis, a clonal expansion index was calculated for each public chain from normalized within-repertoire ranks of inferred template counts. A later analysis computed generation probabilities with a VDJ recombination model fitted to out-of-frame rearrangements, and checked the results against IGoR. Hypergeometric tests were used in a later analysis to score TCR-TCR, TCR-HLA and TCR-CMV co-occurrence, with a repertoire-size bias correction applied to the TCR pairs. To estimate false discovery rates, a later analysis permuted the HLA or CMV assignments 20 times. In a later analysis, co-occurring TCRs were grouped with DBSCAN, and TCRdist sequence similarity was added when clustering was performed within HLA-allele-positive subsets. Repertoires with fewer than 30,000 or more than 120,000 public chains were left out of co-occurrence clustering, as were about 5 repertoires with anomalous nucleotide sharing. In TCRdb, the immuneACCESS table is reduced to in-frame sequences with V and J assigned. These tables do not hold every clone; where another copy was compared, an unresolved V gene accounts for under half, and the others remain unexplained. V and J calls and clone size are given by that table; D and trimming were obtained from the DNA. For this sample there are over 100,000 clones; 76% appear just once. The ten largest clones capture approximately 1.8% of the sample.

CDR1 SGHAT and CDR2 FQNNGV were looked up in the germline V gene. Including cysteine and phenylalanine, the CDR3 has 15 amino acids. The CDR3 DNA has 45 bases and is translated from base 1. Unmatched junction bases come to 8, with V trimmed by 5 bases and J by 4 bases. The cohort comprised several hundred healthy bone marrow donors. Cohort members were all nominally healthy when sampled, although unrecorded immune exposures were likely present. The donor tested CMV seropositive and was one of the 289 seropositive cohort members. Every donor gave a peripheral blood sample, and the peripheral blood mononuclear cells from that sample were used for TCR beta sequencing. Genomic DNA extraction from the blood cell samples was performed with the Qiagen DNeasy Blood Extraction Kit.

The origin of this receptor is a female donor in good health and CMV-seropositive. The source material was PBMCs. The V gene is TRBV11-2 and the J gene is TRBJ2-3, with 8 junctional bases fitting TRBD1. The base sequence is TGTGCCAGCAGCAGAATGGGACAGGCATCAGATACGCAGTATTTT. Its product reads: CASSRMGQASDTQYF.